This entry lists 10 T cell receptor beta chains sequenced from one sample in a study of technical replicates of blood from a handful of donors. Some clones are missing from TCRdb's copy, which holds only in-frame ones; the method was immunoSEQ multiplex PCR. Of fewer than 85,000 clones listed, roughly 92% are singletons. The sequencing sample was made of T cells isolated from PBMCs. Receptors originate from a human donor in good health.

This chain joins TRBV4-1 and TRBJ2-7, with 12 bases identical to TRBD2. The germline V gene encodes CDR1 MGHRA and CDR2 YSYEKL. This CDR3 is 17 amino acids long. J lost 2 bases, V lost 1 base, and 6 bases had no gene match. The chain's CDR3 is CASSQGRLAGVPYEQYF. DNA of the CDR3: TGCGCCAGCAGCCAAGGGCGACTAGCGGGAGTACCCTACGAGCAGTACTTC.

The chain employs TRBV28 and TRBJ2-4, with 9 bases lining up with TRBD1. CDR1 and CDR2 (germline): MDHEN, SYDVKM. Trimming removed 1 base from V and 2 bases from J; junction bases left unmatched: 6. The CDR3 has 17 residues. Written as DNA, the CDR3 is TGTGCCAGCAGTTTATACGGGACAGGGTCATCCAAAAACATTCAGTACTTC. This translates into CASSLYGTGSSKNIQYF. Full variable domain (missing parts from reference TRBV28 and TRBJ2-4): DVKVTQSSRYLVKRTGEKVFLECVQDMDHENMFWYRQDPGLGLRLIYFSYDVKMKEKGDIPEGYSVSREKKERFSLILESASTNQTSMYLCASSLYGTGSSKNIQYFGAGTRLSVL.

V gene TRBV30 combines with J gene TRBJ2-7, with 10 bases fitting TRBD2. This CDR3 spans 17 amino acids. Looked up from germline, CDR1 is GTSNPN and CDR2 is SVGIG (reference sequence). Trimming removed 3 bases from V and 1 base from J; junction bases left unmatched: 12. DNA for the CDR3: TGTGCCTGGAGCCGACGGGCTAGCGGGAGATCGTCCTACGAGCAGTACTTC. The encoded protein is CAWSRRASGRSSYEQYF.

The V call is TRBV7-3, the J call TRBJ2-2; weak D call: TRBD1 (6 bases). Germline V gene lookup returns CDR1 SGHTA and CDR2 FQGTGA. This CDR3 comprises 15 residues. Deletions cut 5 bases from V and 6 bases from J, with 16 bases between. CDR3 nucleotides: TGTGCCAGCAGCCTATGGGACACCTCCCCCGGGGAGCTGTTTTTT. This encodes CASSLWDTSPGELFF.

The chain combines TRBV11-1 with TRBJ2-7, with D tentatively TRBD2 (5 bases). The germline V gene has CDR1 SGHAT and CDR2 FQDESV (reference sequence). The CDR3 is 13 amino acids. V lost 4 bases, J lost 4 bases, and 11 bases lay in between. This CDR3 is CASSYGVRYEQYF. The CDR3 DNA is TGTGCCAGCAGCTACGGGGTGAGATACGAGCAGTACTTC.

The V gene is TRBV5-1, the J gene TRBJ2-2; TRBD1 matches 8 bases. CDR1 is SGHRS, CDR2 YFSETQ, per germline. The CDR3 has 15 residues. V lost 0 bases to trimming and J lost 6 bases; unmatched junction nucleotides: 4. CDR3 sequence (DNA): TGCGCCAGCAGCTTGGTCACAGGGGGATCCGGGGAGCTGTTTTTT. Translating gives CASSLVTGGSGELFF.

The V gene is TRBV5-1, the J gene TRBJ2-2; a possible D gene is TRBD2 (7 bases). Trimming took off 0 bases at V and 0 bases at J, with 9 bases between the two ends. CDR3 length: 16 amino acids. CDR1 and CDR2 (germline): SGHRS, YFSETQ. The CDR3 loop reads CASSLVGGPNTGELFF. The CDR3 nucleotides read TGCGCCAGCAGCTTGGTCGGGGGGCCGAACACCGGGGAGCTGTTTTTT.

V and J are TRBV7-9 and TRBJ2-2, with a tentative D call TRBD2 (6 bases). Germline values: CDR1 SEHNR, CDR2 FQNEAQ (reference sequence). Deletions cut 4 bases from V and 0 bases from J, with 12 bases between. The CDR3 is made up of 16 amino acids. The CDR3, as DNA: TGTGCCAGCAGCTCAATCCCGGGAGCGAACACCGGGGAGCTGTTTTTT. Protein: CASSSIPGANTGELFF. Full variable domain (missing parts from reference TRBV7-9 and TRBJ2-2): DTGVSQNPRHKITKRGQNVTFRCDPISEHNRLYWYRQTLGQGPEFLTYFQNEAQLEKSRLLSDRFSAERPKGSFSTLEIQRTEQGDSAMYLCASSSIPGANTGELFFGEGSRLTVL.

CDR3 sequence: CASSPTGTGGTGELFF. The DNA for the CDR3 is TGTGCCAGCAGCCCGACTGGGACAGGGGGAACCGGGGAGCTGTTTTTT. The chain is built from TRBV27 and TRBJ2-2; 11 bases align to TRBD1. V dropped 6 bases and J dropped 5; count of bases not matched to a gene: 8. The CDR3 is 16 residues long. From germline, CDR1 is MNHEY and CDR2 SMNVEV (reference sequence).

This clone was counted once. The V call is TRBV7-3, the J call TRBJ2-3; D is undetermined. The CDR3 is 15 amino acids. The V end was cut by 1 base, the J end by 4 bases, with 12 bases between. Germline V lookup: CDR1 SGHTA, CDR2 FQGTGA. CDR3 sequence (DNA): TGTGCCAGCAGCTTAAAAAATCGAGAGGCAGATACGCAGTATTTT. This gives the protein CASSLKNREADTQYF.